This T cell receptor (beta chain) appears in the sequencing data of a study of blood T cell repertoires in COVID-19. Whole-study context: Samples representing acute and convalescent COVID-19 were sourced from the United States, Italy and Spain.

V was cut by 9 bases and J by 9 bases, with 15 bases left in between. CDR1 and CDR2 (germline): SGHTA, FQGNSA. The CDR3 covers 12 residues. Only in-frame clones appear in the TCRdb table, and some are missing; sequencing was by immunoSEQ multiplex PCR. The table records fewer than 200,000 clones, 85% to 95% of them present only once. Sequencing was done on a sample of peripheral blood. The clonotype originates from a woman in her forties or fifties with acute or convalescent COVID-19. This chain uses TRBV7-2 with TRBJ2-1; tentative D call: TRBD2 (5 bases). The CDR3 spells CARRVTPSEQFF. The CDR3 bases are TGTGCCAGGCGGGTGACCCCTAGTGAGCAGTTCTTC.